This TCR beta chain was found in a study of T-cell memory formation after mild COVID-19. On this clonotype: As yet, its antigen is unknown.

Each CDR3 protein gets one entry after TCRdb re-called the 5' RACE reads with MiXCR. Of about 110,000 distinct CDR3 sequences in the sample, roughly a sixth were seen once. The study's findings and limits: CM and EM subsets held most contracting CD4+ clones; EMRA held CD8+ ones. Later expanders leaned toward CD4+, whereas clones contracting from day 15 to 85 were balanced CD4/CD8. Still unconfirmed is whether the second-wave clones peaking on day 37 recognized SARS-CoV-2. Pre-infection memory carried some responding clones, suggesting that cross-reactive memory joined.

V gave up 4 bases and J gave up 2 bases, with 9 bases separating them. This CDR3 is built from 14 residues. From germline, CDR1 is LGHNA and CDR2 YNFKEQ. The source of this sequence is a man aged 18 to 30 who had mild COVID-19 (a few samples of this study predate the infection). Cell type and time point are not known. Sequenced material: PBMCs or a T cell subset sorted from them (not recorded which). V is TRBV4-2 and J is TRBJ1-5; D gene uncertain. The CDR3 nucleotides read TGTGCCAGCAGCCGCCAGGACGGCAATCAGCCCCAGCATTTT. Translation: CASSRQDGNQPQHF.